The next 26 T cell receptor beta chains were all read from a single sample in a study of control samples from healthy donors and cancer patients. Sequencing used immunoSEQ multiplex PCR; TCRdb keeps in-frame clones, though not all of them. The sample holds about 160,000 clones; roughly 94% are singletons and the top ten take 14%. The sample consisted of PBMCs. These receptors were taken from a man between 60 and 75 years old with colorectal cancer.

The V call is TRBV24-1, the J call TRBJ1-2, with D unresolved. The CDR3 loop spans 13 amino acids. V gave up 5 bases and J gave up 3 bases, with 9 bases separating them. Germline lookup yields CDR1 KGHDR and CDR2 SFDVKD. As DNA, the CDR3 is TGTGCCACCAGTGGCGGGTCTGACTATGGCTACACCTTC. Protein product: CATSGGSDYGYTF.

The chain has TRBV5-6 and TRBJ1-2; D perhaps matches TRBD1 (5 bases). In germline, CDR1 is SGHDT, CDR2 YYEEEE. V was pared by 0 bases and J by 8 bases, with 14 bases between. This CDR3 has 14 residues. In nucleotides, the CDR3 is TGTGCCAGCAGCTTGGTCGTAGCGGGGGAAGGCTACACCTTC. It codes for CASSLVVAGEGYTF.

The chain employs TRBV7-9 and TRBJ2-5; possible D gene TRBD2, 5 bases. This CDR3 comprises 17 residues. Germline V CDR1 and CDR2: SEHNR, FQNEAQ (reference sequence). The V end was cut by 2 bases, the J end by 1 base, with 17 bases between. The CDR3 reads CASSLWVGDYSQETQYF. The CDR3 DNA is TGTGCCAGCAGCTTATGGGTGGGAGACTATTCCCAAGAGACCCAGTACTTC.

In its sample, this clone was seen once. V usage is TRBV5-1 and J usage is TRBJ2-5; D might be TRBD2 (6 bases). Germline V gene lookup returns CDR1 SGHRS and CDR2 YFSETQ. Trimming left V 4 bases short and J 1 base short, with 8 bases between. This CDR3 contains 13 residues. This chain's CDR3 is CASSVGSQETQYF. The CDR3 region has the DNA TGCGCCAGCAGCGTCGGGAGCCAAGAGACCCAGTACTTC.

The chain carries TRBV19 and TRBJ2-7; TRBD1 agrees at 7 bases. The CDR3 spans 14 residues. From germline, CDR1 is LNHDA and CDR2 SQIVND (reference sequence). V gave up 4 bases and J gave up 0 bases; unmatched junction bases: 3. The DNA of the CDR3 is TGTGCCAGTAGTACTGGGACAGCCTCCTACGAGCAGTACTTC. Its translation is CASSTGTASYEQYF.

This clone was detected only once. The V gene is TRBV19, the J gene TRBJ2-2; 7 nucleotides line up with TRBD1. Germline V CDR1 and CDR2: LNHDA, SQIVND (reference sequence). Trimming at V came to 4 bases and at J to 4 bases, leaving 6 bases not matched to a gene. The CDR3 is 15 residues long. The CDR3 is CASSKITGATGELFF. CDR3 coding DNA: TGTGCCAGTAGTAAAATTACAGGGGCCACCGGGGAGCTGTTTTTT. The whole variable domain, remainder taken from reference TRBV19 and TRBJ2-2, is DGGITQSPKYLFRKEGQNVTLSCEQNLNHDAMYWYRQDPGQGLRLIYYSQIVNDFQKGDIAEGYSVSREKKESFPLTVTSAQKNPTAFYLCASSKITGATGELFFGEGSRLTVL.

The chain carries TRBV7-2 and TRBJ1-1; 8 nucleotides agree with TRBD1. V gave up 5 bases and J gave up 4 bases; unmatched junction bases: 9. The V gene's germline CDR1 is SGHTA and CDR2 FQGNSA. The CDR3 length is 15 residues. The CDR3 DNA sequence: TGTGCCAGCAGCGATTCCAGGGGGCGTTTCACTGAAGCTTTCTTT. This sequence encodes CASSDSRGRFTEAFF.

The chain uses TRBV9 and TRBJ1-2, with D perhaps TRBD1 (6 bases). Germline lookup yields CDR1 SGDLS and CDR2 YYNGEE. The CDR3 totals 15 residues. Trimming took off 4 bases at V and 2 bases at J, with 15 bases between the two ends. The CDR3, as DNA: TGTGCCAGCAGCCCAACAGGTCAGGGGAACTATGGCTACACCTTC. Residues: CASSPTGQGNYGYTF.

The chain combines TRBV4-3 with TRBJ2-2, with 8 bases matching TRBD1. This CDR3 comprises 17 residues. V lost 1 base, J lost 1 base, and 5 bases stayed unmatched. Germline loops: CDR1 LGHNA, CDR2 YSLEER. DNA for the CDR3: TGCGCCAGCAGCCAAGCTGACAGGGGAAGGAACACCGGGGAGCTGTTTTTT. This encodes CASSQADRGRNTGELFF.

V usage is TRBV5-1 and J usage is TRBJ2-3; TRBD1 is a possible D gene (5 bases). The CDR3 is 16 residues long. Germline V gene lookup returns CDR1 SGHRS and CDR2 YFSETQ. V gave up 4 bases and J gave up 0 bases, with 15 bases separating them. The CDR3 sequence: CASSPRQHSSTDTQYF. The CDR3 nucleotides read TGCGCCAGCAGCCCCAGACAGCATTCTAGCACAGATACGCAGTATTTT.

V gene TRBV24-1 combines with J gene TRBJ1-2; TRBD1 might be the D (6 bases). The V gene lost 6 bases and the J gene lost 3 bases, with 19 bases spanning the gap. CDR1 is KGHDR and CDR2 is SFDVKD in the germline V gene. This CDR3 comprises 16 residues. The CDR3 protein is CATSKGQGLQDYGYTF. The CDR3 nucleotides are TGTGCCACCAGTAAAGGTCAGGGGCTCCAGGACTATGGCTACACCTTC.

This clone was recorded once. The chain links TRBV19 to TRBJ2-5, with D possibly called TRBD1 or TRBD2 (6 bases each). Trimming removed 6 bases from V and 1 base from J, with 12 bases in between. The CDR3 consists of 14 residues. CDR1 LNHDA and CDR2 SQIVND come from the germline V gene (reference sequence). CDR3 region: CASREGGVQETQYF. CDR3 nucleotide sequence: TGTGCCAGTAGGGAGGGGGGTGTCCAAGAGACCCAGTACTTC.

The V gene is TRBV24-1, the J gene TRBJ1-5; D gene ambiguous. The V gene lost 3 bases and the J gene lost 5 bases, with 10 bases spanning the gap. This CDR3 has 14 residues. CDR1 is KGHDR and CDR2 is SFDVKD in the germline V gene. Here the CDR3 DNA reads TGTGCCACCAGTGATCGGCCGTCGCATCAGCCCCAGCATTTT. Its translation: CATSDRPSHQPQHF.

This sequence joins TRBV5-1 and TRBJ2-2, with TRBD1 matching 8 bases. V was clipped by 1 base and J by 6 bases; unmatched bases: 11. Germline CDR1 and CDR2: SGHRS and YFSETQ. CDR3 length: 17 residues. DNA of the CDR3: TGCGCCAGCAGCTTGAAGGGTCAGGGGGCCGCCTCCGGGGAGCTGTTTTTT. As protein: CASSLKGQGAASGELFF.

In nucleotides, the CDR3 is TGTGCCAGCAGTCCTGGGACGGCGAGTAATGAAAAACTGTTTTTT. Protein: CASSPGTASNEKLFF. The V and J genes are TRBV27 and TRBJ1-4, with a tentative D call TRBD1 (5 bases). Per germline, CDR1 MNHEY and CDR2 SMNVEV (reference sequence). Trimming removed 5 bases at V and 4 bases at J, with 14 bases between. The CDR3 runs to 15 residues.

The chain combines TRBV2 with TRBJ1-2; no reliable D call. The germline gives CDR1 SNHLY, CDR2 FYNNEI. V was trimmed by 2 bases and J by 0 bases, leaving 7 bases between them. The CDR3 totals 14 residues. The CDR3 region has the DNA TGTGCCAGCAGTGAACGGGCCCCTAACTATGGCTACACCTTC. The encoded protein is CASSERAPNYGYTF.

The rearrangement uses TRBV6-5 and TRBJ1-1; 8 bases agree with TRBD1. J was trimmed by 4 bases and V by 8 bases; bases with no gene match: 9. The germline V gene has CDR1 MNHEY and CDR2 SVGAGI. This CDR3 has 14 amino acids. The DNA for the CDR3 is TGTGCCAGCGGGGGACAGGCGTACTCCACTGAAGCTTTCTTT. It yields the protein CASGGQAYSTEAFF.

V is TRBV2 and J is TRBJ1-2, with D uncertain. Germline V gene data show CDR1 as SNHLY and CDR2 as FYNNEI. The CDR3 extends over 15 amino acids. V lost 1 base and J lost 6, with 15 bases in between. As DNA, the CDR3 is TGTGCCAGCAGTGAAGGTGTTGAAGGGTCGAATGGCTACACCTTC. It yields the protein CASSEGVEGSNGYTF. Looking up the rest from reference TRBV2 and TRBJ1-2 gives the full variable domain: EPEVTQTPSHQVTQMGQEVILRCVPISNHLYFYWYRQILGQKVEFLVSFYNNEISEKSEIFDDQFSVERPDGSNFTLKIRSTKLEDSAMYFCASSEGVEGSNGYTFGSGTRLTVV.

This clone was observed a single time. The chain joins TRBV2 to TRBJ1-3; unclear D gene. Trimming left V 2 bases short and J 7 bases short, with 9 bases between. The CDR3 is made up of 13 amino acids. The germline V gene has CDR1 SNHLY and CDR2 FYNNEI. CDR3 in DNA: TGTGCCAGCAGTGAACTTGTGGGTAACACCATATATTTT. Translated: CASSELVGNTIYF.

The rearrangement joins TRBV7-2 to TRBJ2-5, with D hard to call. Per the germline V gene, CDR1 is SGHTA and CDR2 is FQGNSA. The CDR3 consists of 13 residues. Deletions cut 1 base from V and 3 bases from J, with 6 bases between. The CDR3 protein is CASSLGVKETQYF. The DNA of the CDR3 is TGTGCCAGCAGCTTAGGAGTAAAAGAGACCCAGTACTTC. Combining the CDR3 with reference TRBV7-2 and TRBJ2-5 gives the whole variable domain GAGVSQSPSNKVTEKGKDVELRCDPISGHTALYWYRQSLGQGLEFLIYFQGNSAPDKSGLPSDRFSAERTGGSVSTLTIQRTQQEDSAVYLCASSLGVKETQYFGPGTRLLVL.

J is TRBJ1-5 and V is TRBV19; maybe TRBD1 (6 bases). CDR1 and CDR2 from the germline V gene are LNHDA and SQIVND (reference sequence). This CDR3 is 17 amino acids long. Trimming took off 2 bases at V and 0 bases at J, with 14 bases between the two ends. Here the CDR3 DNA reads TGTGCCAGTAGTATAACAGGGCCCCTATATAGCAATCAGCCCCAGCATTTT. Its translation is CASSITGPLYSNQPQHF. The full variable domain, its missing parts supplied by reference TRBV19 and TRBJ1-5, is DGGITQSPKYLFRKEGQNVTLSCEQNLNHDAMYWYRQDPGQGLRLIYYSQIVNDFQKGDIAEGYSVSREKKESFPLTVTSAQKNPTAFYLCASSITGPLYSNQPQHFGDGTRLSIL.

The rearrangement joins TRBV29-1 to TRBJ1-1; D may be TRBD1 (5 bases). Germline V CDR1 and CDR2: SQVTM, ANQGSEA. V was clipped by 3 bases and J by 6 bases, with 11 bases between them. The CDR3 is made up of 12 amino acids. In DNA form, the CDR3 reads TGCAGCGTTGAGGGGGTTGGCCCTGAAGCTTTCTTT. Amino acids: CSVEGVGPEAFF.

The chain couples TRBV9 to TRBJ2-3; D gene unclear. The CDR3 is 14 residues long. Germline V gene lookup returns CDR1 SGDLS and CDR2 YYNGEE. Between the trimmed V and J ends, which lost 4 bases and 7 bases, there was a span of 16 bases. The CDR3 reads CASSPRVLTNTQYF. DNA of the CDR3: TGTGCCAGCAGCCCCCGTGTTTTAACGAATACGCAGTATTTT.

The chain has TRBV5-4 and TRBJ2-7; perhaps D is TRBD1 or TRBD2 (6 bases each). The V end lost 0 bases, the J end lost 2 bases, and 15 bases lay between the germline ends. The CDR3 length is 16 residues. Germline CDR1 SGHNT, CDR2 YYREEE (reference sequence). The CDR3 reads CASSLGGSGAPYEQYF. CDR3 in DNA: TGTGCCAGCAGCTTGGGAGGGTCGGGGGCGCCCTACGAGCAGTACTTC.

The V gene is TRBV2, the J gene TRBJ2-2; D remains ambiguous. Per germline, CDR1 SNHLY and CDR2 FYNNEI. CDR3 length equals 11 residues. V dropped 4 bases and J dropped 6 bases, with 3 bases sitting between them. Here the CDR3 DNA reads TGTGCCAGCAGTGTTCCCGGGGAGCTGTTTTTT. Protein sequence: CASSVPGELFF.

The V and J genes are TRBV5-1 and TRBJ2-3, with D perhaps being TRBD1 or TRBD2 (5 bases each). Per the germline V gene, CDR1 is SGHRS and CDR2 is YFSETQ. CDR3 length equals 13 residues. V was shortened by 5 bases and J by 2 bases, with 9 bases between the two germline ends. CDR3 sequence: CASSMGPTDTQYF. The CDR3 DNA sequence: TGCGCCAGCAGTATGGGACCCACAGATACGCAGTATTTT. The full variable domain, completed using reference TRBV5-1 and TRBJ2-3, is KAGVTQTPRYLIKTRGQQVTLSCSPISGHRSVSWYQQTPGQGLQFLFEYFSETQRNKGNFPGRFSGRQFSNSRSEMNVSTLELGDSALYLCASSMGPTDTQYFGPGTRLTVL.